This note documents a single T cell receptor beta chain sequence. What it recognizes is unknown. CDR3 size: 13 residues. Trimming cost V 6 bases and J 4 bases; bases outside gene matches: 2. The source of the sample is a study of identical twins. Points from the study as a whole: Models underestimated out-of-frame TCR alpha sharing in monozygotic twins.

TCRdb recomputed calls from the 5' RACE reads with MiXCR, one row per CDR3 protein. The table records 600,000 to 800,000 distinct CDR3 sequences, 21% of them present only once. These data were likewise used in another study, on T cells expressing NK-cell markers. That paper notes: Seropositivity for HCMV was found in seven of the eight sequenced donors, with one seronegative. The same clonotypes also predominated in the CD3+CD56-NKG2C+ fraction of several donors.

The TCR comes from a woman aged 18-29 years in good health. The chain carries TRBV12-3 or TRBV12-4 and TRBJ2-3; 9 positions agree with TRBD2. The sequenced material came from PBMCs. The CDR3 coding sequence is TGTGCCAGCAGGCGGGAGGGGGCAGATACGCAGTATTTT. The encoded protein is CASRREGADTQYF.